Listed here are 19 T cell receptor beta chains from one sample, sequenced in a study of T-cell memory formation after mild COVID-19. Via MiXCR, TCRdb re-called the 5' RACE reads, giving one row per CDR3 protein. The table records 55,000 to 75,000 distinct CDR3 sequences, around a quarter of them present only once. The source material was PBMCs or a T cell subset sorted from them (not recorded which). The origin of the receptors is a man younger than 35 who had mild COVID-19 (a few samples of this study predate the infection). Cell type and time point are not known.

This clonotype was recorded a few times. The CDR3 sequence is CASSAGTGASYEQYV. In nucleotides, the CDR3 is TGTGCCAGTAGTGCCGGGACAGGGGCCTCCTACGAGCAGTACGTC. The chain couples TRBV19 to TRBJ2-7, with 10 bases aligning to TRBD1. Germline CDR1 and CDR2: LNHDA and SQIVND (reference sequence). The CDR3 sequence is 15 residues long. J lost 0 bases, V lost 5 bases, and 4 bases had no gene match.

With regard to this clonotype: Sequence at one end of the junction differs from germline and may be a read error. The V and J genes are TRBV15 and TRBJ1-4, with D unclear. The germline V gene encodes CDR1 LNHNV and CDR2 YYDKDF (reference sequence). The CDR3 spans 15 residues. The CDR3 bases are TGTGCCACCAGCCGAGACCGGGAACGAAGGGAAAAACTGTTTTTT. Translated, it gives CATSRDRERREKLFF.

CDR3 amino acids: CASSHPGQWEKLFF. The CDR3 DNA reads TGTGCCAGCAGTCACCCAGGACAGTGGGAAAAACTGTTTTTT. The V call is TRBV11-2, the J call TRBJ1-4; a weak D match, TRBD1 (6 bases). The CDR3 consists of 14 residues. CDR1 and CDR2 (germline): SGHAT, FQNNGV. Trimming shortened V by 6 bases and J by 8 bases, and 16 bases separated the two germline ends.

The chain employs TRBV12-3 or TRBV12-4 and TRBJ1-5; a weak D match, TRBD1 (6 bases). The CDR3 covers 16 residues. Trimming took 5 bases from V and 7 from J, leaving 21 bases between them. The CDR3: CASSVLGQGNQQPQHF. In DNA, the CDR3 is TGTGCCAGCAGTGTCCTGGGGCAGGGGAATCAACAGCCCCAGCATTTT.

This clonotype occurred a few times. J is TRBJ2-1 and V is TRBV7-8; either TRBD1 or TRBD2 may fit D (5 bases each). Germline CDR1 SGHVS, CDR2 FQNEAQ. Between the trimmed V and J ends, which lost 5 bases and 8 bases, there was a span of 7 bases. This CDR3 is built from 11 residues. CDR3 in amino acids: CASSGGYEQFF. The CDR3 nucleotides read TGTGCCAGCAGCGGGGGATATGAGCAGTTCTTC.

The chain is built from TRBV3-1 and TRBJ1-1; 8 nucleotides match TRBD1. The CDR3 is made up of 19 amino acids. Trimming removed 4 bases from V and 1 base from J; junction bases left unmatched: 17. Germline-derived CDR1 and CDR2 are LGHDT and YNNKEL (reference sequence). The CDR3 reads CASSPGTGKLHLRNTEAFF. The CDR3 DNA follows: TGTGCCAGCAGCCCGGGGACAGGCAAGCTCCATTTGAGGAACACTGAAGCTTTCTTT.

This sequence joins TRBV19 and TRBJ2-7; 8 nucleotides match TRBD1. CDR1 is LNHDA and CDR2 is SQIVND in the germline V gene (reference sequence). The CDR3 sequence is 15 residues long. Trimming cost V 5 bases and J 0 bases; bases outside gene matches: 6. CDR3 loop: CASSVQQGVSYEQYF. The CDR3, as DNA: TGTGCCAGTAGTGTCCAACAGGGGGTCTCCTACGAGCAGTACTTC. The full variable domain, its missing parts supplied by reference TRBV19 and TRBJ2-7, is DGGITQSPKYLFRKEGQNVTLSCEQNLNHDAMYWYRQDPGQGLRLIYYSQIVNDFQKGDIAEGYSVSREKKESFPLTVTSAQKNPTAFYLCASSVQQGVSYEQYFGPGTRLTVT.

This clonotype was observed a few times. The CDR3 region is CASSRRRLSSYNEQFF. CDR3 DNA: TGTGCCAGCAGCCGCCGGCGGTTGAGCTCCTACAATGAGCAGTTCTTC. The genes are TRBV7-8 and TRBJ2-1; D not resolved. In germline, CDR1 is SGHVS, CDR2 FQNEAQ. V lost 5 bases, J lost 0 bases, and 14 bases lay in between. The CDR3 totals 16 residues.

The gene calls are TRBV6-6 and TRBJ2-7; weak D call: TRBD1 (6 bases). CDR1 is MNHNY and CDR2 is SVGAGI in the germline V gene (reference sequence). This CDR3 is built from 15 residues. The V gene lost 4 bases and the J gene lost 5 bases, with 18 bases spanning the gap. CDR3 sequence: CASSFPGDERDEQYV. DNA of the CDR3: TGTGCCAGCAGTTTTCCAGGGGATGAACGGGACGAGCAGTACGTC.

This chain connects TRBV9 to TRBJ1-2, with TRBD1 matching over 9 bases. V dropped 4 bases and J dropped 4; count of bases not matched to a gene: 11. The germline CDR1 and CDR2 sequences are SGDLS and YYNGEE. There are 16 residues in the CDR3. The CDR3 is CASSLDPQGAVYGYTF. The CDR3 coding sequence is TGTGCCAGCAGCTTAGACCCACAGGGGGCTGTCTATGGCTACACCTTC. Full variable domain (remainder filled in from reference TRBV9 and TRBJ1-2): DSGVTQTPKHLITATGQRVTLRCSPRSGDLSVYWYQQSLDQGLQFLIQYYNGEERAKGNILERFSAQQFPDLHSELNLSSLELGDSALYFCASSLDPQGAVYGYTFGSGTRLTVV.

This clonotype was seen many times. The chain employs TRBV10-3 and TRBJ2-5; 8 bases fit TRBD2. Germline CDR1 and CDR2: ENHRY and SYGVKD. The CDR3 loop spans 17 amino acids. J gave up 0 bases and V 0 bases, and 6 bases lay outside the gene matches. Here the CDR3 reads CAISESSASGYQETQYF. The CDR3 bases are TGTGCCATCAGTGAGTCGTCGGCTAGCGGGTACCAAGAGACCCAGTACTTC.

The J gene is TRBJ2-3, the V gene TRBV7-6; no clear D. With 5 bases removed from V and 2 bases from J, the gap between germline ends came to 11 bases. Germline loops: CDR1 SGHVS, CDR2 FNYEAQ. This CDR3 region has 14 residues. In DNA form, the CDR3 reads TGTGCCAGCAGCGTCCGGATCTACACAGATACGCAGTATTTT. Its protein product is CASSVRIYTDTQYF.

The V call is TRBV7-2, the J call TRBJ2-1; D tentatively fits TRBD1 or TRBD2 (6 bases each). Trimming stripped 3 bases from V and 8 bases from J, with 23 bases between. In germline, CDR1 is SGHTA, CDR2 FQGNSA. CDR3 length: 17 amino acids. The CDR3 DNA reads TGTGCCAGCAGCTTCGGGTTAAGGGGGGCAGGGGCCGATGAGCAGTTCTTC. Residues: CASSFGLRGAGADEQFF.

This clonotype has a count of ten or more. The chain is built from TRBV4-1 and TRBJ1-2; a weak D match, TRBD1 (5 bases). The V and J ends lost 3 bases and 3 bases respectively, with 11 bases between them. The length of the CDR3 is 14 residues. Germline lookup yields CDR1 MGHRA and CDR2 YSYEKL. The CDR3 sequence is CASSQDGGHYGYTF. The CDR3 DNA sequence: TGCGCCAGCAGCCAGGACGGGGGACACTATGGCTACACCTTC.

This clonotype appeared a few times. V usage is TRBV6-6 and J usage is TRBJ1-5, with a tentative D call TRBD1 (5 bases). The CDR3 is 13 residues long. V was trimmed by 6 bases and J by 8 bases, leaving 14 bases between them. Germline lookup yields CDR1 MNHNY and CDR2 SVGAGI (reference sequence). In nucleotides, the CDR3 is TGTGCCAGCAGCCCAGGGATCGGAAAGCCCCAGCATTTT. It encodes CASSPGIGKPQHF.

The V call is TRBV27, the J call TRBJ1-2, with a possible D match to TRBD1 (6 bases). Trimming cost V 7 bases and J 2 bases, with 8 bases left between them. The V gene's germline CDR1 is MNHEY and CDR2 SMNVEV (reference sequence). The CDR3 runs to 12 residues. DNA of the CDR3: TGTGCCAGCACTACAGGGAACTATGGCTACACCTTC. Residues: CASTTGNYGYTF.

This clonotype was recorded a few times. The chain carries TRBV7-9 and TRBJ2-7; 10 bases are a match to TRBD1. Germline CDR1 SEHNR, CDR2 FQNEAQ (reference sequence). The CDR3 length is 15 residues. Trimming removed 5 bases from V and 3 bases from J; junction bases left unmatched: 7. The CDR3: CASSPGTGVLYEQYF. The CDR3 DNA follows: TGTGCCAGCAGCCCCGGGACAGGGGTCCTCTACGAGCAGTACTTC.

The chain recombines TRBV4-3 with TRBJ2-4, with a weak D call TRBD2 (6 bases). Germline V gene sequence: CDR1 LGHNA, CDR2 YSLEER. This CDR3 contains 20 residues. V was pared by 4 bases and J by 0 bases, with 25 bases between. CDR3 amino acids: CASSPPGGRYRPIAKNIQYF. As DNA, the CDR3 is TGCGCCAGCAGCCCCCCCGGGGGTCGATACCGTCCTATAGCCAAAAACATTCAGTACTTC.

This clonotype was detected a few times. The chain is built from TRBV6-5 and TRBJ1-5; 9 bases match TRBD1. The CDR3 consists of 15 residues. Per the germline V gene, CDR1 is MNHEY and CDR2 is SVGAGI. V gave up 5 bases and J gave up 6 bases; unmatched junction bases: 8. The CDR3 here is CASSTSTGGGQPQHF. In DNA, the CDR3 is TGTGCCAGCAGTACCTCGACAGGGGGTGGTCAGCCCCAGCATTTT.